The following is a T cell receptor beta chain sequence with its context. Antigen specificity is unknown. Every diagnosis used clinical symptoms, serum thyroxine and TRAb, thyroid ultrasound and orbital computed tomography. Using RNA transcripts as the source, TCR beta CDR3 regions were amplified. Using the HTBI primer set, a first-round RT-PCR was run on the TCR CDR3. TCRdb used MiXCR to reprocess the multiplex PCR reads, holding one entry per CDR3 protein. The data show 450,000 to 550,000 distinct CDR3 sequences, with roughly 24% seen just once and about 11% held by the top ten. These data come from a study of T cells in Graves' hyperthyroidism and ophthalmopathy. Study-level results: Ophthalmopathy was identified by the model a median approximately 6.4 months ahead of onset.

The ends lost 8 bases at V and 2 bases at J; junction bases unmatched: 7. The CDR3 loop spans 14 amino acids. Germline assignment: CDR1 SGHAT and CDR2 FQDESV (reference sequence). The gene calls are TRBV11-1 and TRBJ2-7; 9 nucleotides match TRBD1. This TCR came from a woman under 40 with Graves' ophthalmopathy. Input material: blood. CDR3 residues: CASGPGTGPYEQYF. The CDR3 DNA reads TGTGCCAGCGGGCCCGGGACAGGGCCCTACGAGCAGTACTTC.